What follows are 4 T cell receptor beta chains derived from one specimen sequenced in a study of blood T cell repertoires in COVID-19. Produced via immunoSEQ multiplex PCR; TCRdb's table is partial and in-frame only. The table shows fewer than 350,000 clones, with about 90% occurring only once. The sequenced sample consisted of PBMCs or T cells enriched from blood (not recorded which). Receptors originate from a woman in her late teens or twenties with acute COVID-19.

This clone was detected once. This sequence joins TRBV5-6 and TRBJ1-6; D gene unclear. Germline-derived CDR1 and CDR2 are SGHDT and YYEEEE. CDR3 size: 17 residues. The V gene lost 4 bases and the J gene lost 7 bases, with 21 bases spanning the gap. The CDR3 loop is CASSAYGSEGSNSPLHF. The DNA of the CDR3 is TGTGCCAGCAGCGCGTATGGGAGTGAGGGAAGCAATTCACCCCTCCACTTT.

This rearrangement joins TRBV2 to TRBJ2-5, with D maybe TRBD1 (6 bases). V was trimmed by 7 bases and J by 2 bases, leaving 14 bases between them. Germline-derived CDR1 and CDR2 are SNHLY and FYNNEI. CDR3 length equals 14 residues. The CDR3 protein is CASTSLGAQETQYF. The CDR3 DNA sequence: TGTGCCAGCACCTCCCTGGGGGCGCAAGAGACCCAGTACTTC.

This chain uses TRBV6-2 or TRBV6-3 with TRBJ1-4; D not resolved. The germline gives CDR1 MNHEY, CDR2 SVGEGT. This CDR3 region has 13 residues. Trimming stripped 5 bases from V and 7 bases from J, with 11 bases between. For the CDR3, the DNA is TGTGCCAGCAGTAACCCCCGCGGTGAAAAACTGTTTTTT. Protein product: CASSNPRGEKLFF.

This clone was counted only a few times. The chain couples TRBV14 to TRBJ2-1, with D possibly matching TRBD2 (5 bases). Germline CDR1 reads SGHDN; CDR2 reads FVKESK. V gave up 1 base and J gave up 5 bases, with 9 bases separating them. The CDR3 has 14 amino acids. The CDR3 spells CASSQGGQHNEQFF. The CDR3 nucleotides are TGTGCCAGCAGCCAAGGCGGGCAGCACAATGAGCAGTTCTTC.